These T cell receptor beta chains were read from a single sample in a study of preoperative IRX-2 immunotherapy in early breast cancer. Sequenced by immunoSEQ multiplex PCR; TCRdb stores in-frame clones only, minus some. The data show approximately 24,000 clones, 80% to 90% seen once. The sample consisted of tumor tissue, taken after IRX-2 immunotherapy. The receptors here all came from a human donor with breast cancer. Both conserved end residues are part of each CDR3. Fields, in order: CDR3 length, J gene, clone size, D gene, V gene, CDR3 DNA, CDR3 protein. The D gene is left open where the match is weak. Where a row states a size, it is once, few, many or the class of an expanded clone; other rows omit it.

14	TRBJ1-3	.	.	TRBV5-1	TGCGCCAGCAGCTTTTCAAGCTCTGGAAACACCATATATTTT	CASSFSSSGNTIYF
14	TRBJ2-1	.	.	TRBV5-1	TGCGCCAGCAGCTGGGCGGGTCGGACTAATGAGCAGTTCTTC	CASSWAGRTNEQFF
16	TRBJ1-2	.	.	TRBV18	TGTGCCAGCTCACAGGATCCCGGGAGGAGTGACTATGGCTACACCTTC	CASSQDPGRSDYGYTF
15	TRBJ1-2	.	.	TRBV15	TGTGCCACCAGCAGAGATTTACAGGCTGGCTATGGCTACACCTTC	CATSRDLQAGYGYTF
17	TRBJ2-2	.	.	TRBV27	TGTGCCAGCAGTTTATTGGGGGGGACAGAGAACACCGGGGAGCTGTTTTTT	CASSLLGGTENTGELFF
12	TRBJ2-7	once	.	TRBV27	TGTGCCAGCAATATCCCCGGTAGGGAGCAGTACTTC	CASNIPGREQYF
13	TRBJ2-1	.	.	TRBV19	TGTGCCAGTAGCCCCTCCATCGGCAATGAGCAGTTCTTC	CASSPSIGNEQFF
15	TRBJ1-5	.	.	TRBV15	TGTGCCACCAGCAGAGATCACGATAGCAATCAGCCCCAGCATTTT	CATSRDHDSNQPQHF
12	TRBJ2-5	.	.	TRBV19	TGTGCCAGTAGTCCTAGTCAAGAGACCCAGTACTTC	CASSPSQETQYF
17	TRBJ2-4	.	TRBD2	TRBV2	TGTGCCAGCAGTGATACCGGGACTAGGGGGGCCAAAAACATTCAGTACTTC	CASSDTGTRGAKNIQYF
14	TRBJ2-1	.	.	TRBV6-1	TGTGCCAGCAGGGACTACAACCACTACAATGAGCAGTTCTTC	CASRDYNHYNEQFF
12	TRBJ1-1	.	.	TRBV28	TGTGCCAGCAGTCAAGGAGGGCCTGAAGCTTTCTTT	CASSQGGPEAFF
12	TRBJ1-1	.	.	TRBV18	TGTGCCAGCTCACCAGGGGCAGGGGAAGCTTTCTTT	CASSPGAGEAFF
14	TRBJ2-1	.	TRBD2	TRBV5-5	TGTGCCAGCAGCTTAGCGGGGGGGCCTCATGAGCAGTTCTTC	CASSLAGGPHEQFF
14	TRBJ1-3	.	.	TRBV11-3	TGTGCCAGCAGCTTAGGAGGACCTGGAAACACCATATATTTT	CASSLGGPGNTIYF
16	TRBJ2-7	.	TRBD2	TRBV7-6	TGTGCCAGCAGCTCACAACTGACTAGCGGGAACTACGAGCAGTACTTC	CASSSQLTSGNYEQYF
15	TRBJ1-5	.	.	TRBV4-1	TGCGCCAGCAGCCAACGAGACCAGGGCAATCAGCCCCAGCATTTT	CASSQRDQGNQPQHF
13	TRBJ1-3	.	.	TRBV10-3	TGTGCCATCAGTGAGGTCTCAGGAAACACCATATATTTT	CAISEVSGNTIYF
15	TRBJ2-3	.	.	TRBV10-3	TGTGCCATCAGTGAGTCTTCTAGCTGGGGGGATACGCAGTATTTT	CAISESSSWGDTQYF
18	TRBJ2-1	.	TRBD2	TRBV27	TGTGCCAGCAGTTTATCCTACCCAGGGCTAGCGGGCTACAATGAGCAGTTCTTC	CASSLSYPGLAGYNEQFF
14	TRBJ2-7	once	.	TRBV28	TGTGCCAGCAGTTTCCCCCGGGCCCCTTACGAGCAGTACTTC	CASSFPRAPYEQYF
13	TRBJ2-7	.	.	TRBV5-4	TGTGCCAGCAATTCCGTAGACTCCTACGAGCAGTACTTC	CASNSVDSYEQYF
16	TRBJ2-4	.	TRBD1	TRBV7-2	TGTGCCAGCAGCCTCGGACAGGGGCTAGCCAAAAACATTCAGTACTTC	CASSLGQGLAKNIQYF
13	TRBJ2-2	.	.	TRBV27	TGTGCCAGCAGTTTAGGGGGGATCGGGGAGCTGTTTTTT	CASSLGGIGELFF
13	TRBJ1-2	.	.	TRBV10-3	TGTGCCATCAGGGAGGGACGGAATTATGGCTACACCTTC	CAIREGRNYGYTF
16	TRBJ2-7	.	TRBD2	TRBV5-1	TGCGCCAGCAGCTTGGAGGGACTAGCGGGATCCTACGAGCAGTACTTC	CASSLEGLAGSYEQYF
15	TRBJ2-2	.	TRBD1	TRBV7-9	TGTGCCAGCAGCTGGGGACAGCCGAACACCGGGGAGCTGTTTTTT	CASSWGQPNTGELFF
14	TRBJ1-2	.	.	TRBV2	TGTGCCAGCATGGGCAGGGGCTTAATCTATGGCTACACCTTC	CASMGRGLIYGYTF
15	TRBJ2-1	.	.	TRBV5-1	TGCGCCAGCAGCTCCGGGACTTTATTTTACAATGAGCAGTTCTTC	CASSSGTLFYNEQFF
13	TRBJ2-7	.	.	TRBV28	TGTGCCAGCAGGCCAAGGGGCAACTACGAGCAGTACTTC	CASRPRGNYEQYF
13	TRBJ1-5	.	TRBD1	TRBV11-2	TGTGCCAGCAGTTTCGACAGGGGGCAGCCCCAGCATTTT	CASSFDRGQPQHF
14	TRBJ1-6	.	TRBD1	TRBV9	TGTGCCAGCAGCATCACAGGGGCGGGTTCACCCCTCCACTTT	CASSITGAGSPLHF
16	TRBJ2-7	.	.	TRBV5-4	TGTGCCAGCAGCTTGGGACGGGACGCTTTCTCCTACGAGCAGTACTTC	CASSLGRDAFSYEQYF
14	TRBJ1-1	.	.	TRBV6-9	TGTGCCAGCAGTTATGGGGGGAGGGTCACTGAAGCTTTCTTT	CASSYGGRVTEAFF
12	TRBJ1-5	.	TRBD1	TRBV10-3	TGTGCCATCGGACAGGGCAATCAGCCCCAGCATTTT	CAIGQGNQPQHF
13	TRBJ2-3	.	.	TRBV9	TGTGCCAGCAGCGTAGAGAGAAGGGATACGCAGTATTTT	CASSVERRDTQYF